Shown below are 21 T cell receptor beta chains from a single sample sequenced in a study of T-cell memory formation after mild COVID-19. Using its own MiXCR run on the 5' RACE reads, TCRdb lists one record per CDR3 protein. This sample has about 140,000 distinct CDR3 sequences; roughly 24% occur once, and the top ten carry roughly a quarter. Sequencing was performed on PBMCs or a T cell subset sorted from them (not recorded which). Receptor source: an adult woman who had mild COVID-19 (a few samples of this study predate the infection). Cell type and time point are not known.

The V call is TRBV12-3 or TRBV12-4, the J call TRBJ1-2; weak D call: TRBD1 (6 bases). The ends were cut back, 5 bases at V and 4 bases at J, with 14 bases in the middle. The CDR3 has 14 amino acids. The CDR3 here is CASSEDTGLYGYTF. CDR3 nucleotides: TGTGCCAGCAGTGAAGATACAGGGCTCTATGGCTACACCTTC.

This sequence joins TRBV29-1 and TRBJ2-7, with TRBD2 identical over 11 bases. CDR1 is SQVTM, CDR2 ANQGSEA, per germline. After removal of 0 bases from V and 2 bases from J, the junction contained 3 bases not matched to a gene. The CDR3 loop spans 15 amino acids. CDR3 nucleotides: TGCAGCGTTGAAGAGGCGACTAGCGGGACCTACGAGCAGTACTTC. Translating it yields CSVEEATSGTYEQYF.

This sequence joins TRBV6-5 and TRBJ1-1; no definite D call. V was cut by 5 bases and J by 3 bases, with 13 bases left in between. This CDR3 is 14 amino acids long. Germline CDR1 reads MNHEY; CDR2 reads SVGAGI. The CDR3 DNA follows: TGTGCCAGCAGTGAGCGGGAAAGCGACACTGAAGCTTTCTTT. This translates into CASSERESDTEAFF.

This clonotype was seen more than once but under ten times. The V call is TRBV4-3, the J call TRBJ2-2; a possible D gene is TRBD2 (6 bases). The V end was cut by 0 bases, the J end by 1 base, with 15 bases between. The CDR3 is 18 amino acids. Germline V gives CDR1 LGHNA, CDR2 YSLEER. This chain's CDR3 is CASSQDVNGRENTGELFF. CDR3 sequence (DNA): TGCGCCAGCAGCCAAGATGTGAACGGGCGGGAGAACACCGGGGAGCTGTTTTTT.

The chain employs TRBV7-3 and TRBJ2-1; 11 nucleotides align to TRBD2. This CDR3 is 15 amino acids long. CDR1 is SGHTA and CDR2 is FQGTGA in the germline V gene. Losses at the gene ends were 5 bases for V and 5 bases for J; bases not matched to a gene: 5. The CDR3: CASSPAGLADNEQFF. CDR3 sequence (DNA): TGTGCCAGCAGCCCAGCGGGACTAGCGGACAATGAGCAGTTCTTC.

This clonotype was detected only a few times. The CDR3 is CASSHRTGDSYEQYF. The CDR3 DNA sequence: TGTGCCAGCAGCCACCGGACAGGGGACTCCTACGAGCAGTACTTC. This sequence joins TRBV4-2 and TRBJ2-7, with 9 bases fitting TRBD1. This CDR3 comprises 15 residues. Germline trimming cut 3 bases from V and 0 bases from J; bases unmatched to any gene: 3. From germline, CDR1 is LGHNA and CDR2 YNFKEQ.

This clonotype was recorded a few times. This chain joins TRBV25-1 and TRBJ2-1, with TRBD2 matching 8 bases. The germline V gene encodes CDR1 MGHDK and CDR2 SYGVNS. V gave up 1 base and J gave up 1 base; unmatched junction bases: 3. The length of the CDR3 is 16 residues. CDR3 amino acids: CASSEFGGGSYNEQFF. The CDR3 DNA reads TGTGCCAGCAGTGAATTCGGGGGGGGTTCCTACAATGAGCAGTTCTTC.

This clonotype was seen a few times. The chain is built from TRBV20-1 and TRBJ2-7, with 7 bases lining up with TRBD1. Looked up from germline, CDR1 is DFQATT and CDR2 is SNEGSKA (reference sequence). The CDR3 has 14 residues. The trim removed 5 bases at V and 2 bases at J, leaving 9 bases unmatched. CDR3 region: CSAWKTGDTYEQYF. The CDR3 nucleotides are TGCAGTGCTTGGAAAACAGGGGATACCTACGAGCAGTACTTC.

The rearrangement links TRBV9 to TRBJ2-1; the D gene could be TRBD1 or TRBD2 (5 bases each). Germline values: CDR1 SGDLS, CDR2 YYNGEE. V gave up 2 bases and J gave up 5 bases, with 14 bases separating them. This CDR3 spans 15 amino acids. CDR3 sequence reads: CASSVVTGADNEQFF. As DNA, the CDR3 is TGTGCCAGCAGCGTTGTGACCGGGGCCGACAATGAGCAGTTCTTC.

There are a few counts of this clonotype. The V call is TRBV7-9, the J call TRBJ2-7, with D uncertain. V dropped 2 bases and J dropped 7 bases, with 6 bases sitting between them. CDR1 is SEHNR and CDR2 is FQNEAQ in the germline V gene (reference sequence). The CDR3 spans 11 residues. The CDR3 here is CASSLRAEQYF. CDR3 coding DNA: TGTGCCAGCAGCTTAAGGGCTGAGCAGTACTTC. Using reference TRBV7-9 and TRBJ2-7 for the parts outside the CDR3, the full variable domain is DTGVSQNPRHKITKRGQNVTFRCDPISEHNRLYWYRQTLGQGPEFLTYFQNEAQLEKSRLLSDRFSAERPKGSFSTLEIQRTEQGDSAMYLCASSLRAEQYFGPGTRLTVT.

Only a few counts were recorded for this clonotype. V is TRBV12-3 or TRBV12-4 and J is TRBJ2-2; the D is unclear. Trimming shortened V by 4 bases and J by 6 bases, and 15 bases separated the two germline ends. CDR3 length: 15 residues. CDR3 sequence (DNA): TGTGCCAGCAGTTCCCAAATTCTAGGGCCCGGGGAGCTGTTTTTT. Protein sequence: CASSSQILGPGELFF.

This clonotype was seen a handful of times. The chain has TRBV11-2 and TRBJ1-2, with D possibly matching TRBD1 (6 bases). V shed 2 bases and J shed 8 bases, with 18 bases lying between them. This CDR3 is 15 amino acids long. Germline V CDR1 and CDR2: SGHAT, FQNNGV. The CDR3 DNA reads as TGTGCCAGCAGCTTATCCCGGACAGTTAGCAGCGGCTACACCTTC. Amino acids: CASSLSRTVSSGYTF. The whole variable domain, filled in from reference TRBV11-2 and TRBJ1-2, reads EAGVAQSPRYKIIEKRQSVAFWCNPISGHATLYWYQQILGQGPKLLIQFQNNGVVDDSQLPKDRFSAERLKGVDSTLKIQPAKLEDSAVYLCASSLSRTVSSGYTFGSGTRLTVV.

The chain combines TRBV4-1 with TRBJ1-6; maybe TRBD1 (6 bases). Per germline, CDR1 MGHRA and CDR2 YSYEKL. Trimming cost V 0 bases and J 11 bases, with 8 bases left between them. CDR3 length equals 13 residues. CDR3 loop: CASSQDRGTPLHF. The CDR3 nucleotides are TGCGCCAGCAGCCAAGACAGGGGTACACCCCTCCACTTT.

This chain connects TRBV6-1 to TRBJ1-6; 7 bases fit TRBD1. This CDR3 region has 16 residues. CDR1 MNHNS and CDR2 SASEGT come from the germline V gene. With V trimmed by 2 bases and J by 6 bases, 7 bases remained unmatched. CDR3 amino acids: CASSELIGDSNSPLHF. In DNA form, the CDR3 reads TGTGCCAGCAGTGAACTCATCGGGGACAGTAATTCACCCCTCCACTTT.

This clonotype was picked up a small number of times. This sequence joins TRBV20-1 and TRBJ2-3; 9 bases agree with TRBD2. The CDR3 is made up of 16 amino acids. Germline V gene lookup returns CDR1 DFQATT and CDR2 SNEGSKA (reference sequence). With V trimmed by 5 bases and J by 4 bases, 13 bases remained unmatched. The CDR3, as DNA: TGCAGTGCTTGCGGGGGGGCCAGTTTACAGGCAGATACGCAGTATTTT. Translating it yields CSACGGASLQADTQYF.

J is TRBJ1-1 and V is TRBV7-9, with 8 bases fitting TRBD1. V was clipped by 5 bases and J by 7 bases; unmatched bases: 0. The germline V gene encodes CDR1 SEHNR and CDR2 FQNEAQ (reference sequence). This CDR3 contains 11 residues. In DNA, the CDR3 is TGTGCCAGCAGCGGGACAGGTGAAGCTTTCTTT. This sequence encodes CASSGTGEAFF.

The chain couples TRBV6-1 to TRBJ2-1, with D possibly being TRBD1 or TRBD2 (5 bases each). Germline V lookup: CDR1 MNHNS, CDR2 SASEGT. The CDR3 sequence is 13 residues long. The V and J ends lost 3 bases and 5 bases respectively, with 8 bases between them. For the CDR3, the DNA is TGTGCCAGCAGTGAGGGACCTGACAATGAGCAGTTCTTC. Residues: CASSEGPDNEQFF.

This clonotype was seen a handful of times. The chain links TRBV5-1 to TRBJ2-3; no reliable D call. Trimming took off 0 bases at V and 2 bases at J, with 16 bases between the two ends. There are 17 residues in the CDR3. Germline loops: CDR1 SGHRS, CDR2 YFSETQ. The CDR3 is CASSLVGYGSPTDTQYF. The CDR3 DNA follows: TGCGCCAGCAGCTTGGTGGGGTATGGATCCCCCACAGATACGCAGTATTTT.

The rearrangement links TRBV9 to TRBJ2-1; 7 nucleotides line up with TRBD2. The CDR3 is 14 residues long. Germline V gene lookup returns CDR1 SGDLS and CDR2 YYNGEE. V lost 3 bases, J lost 7 bases, and 7 bases stayed unmatched. The CDR3 coding sequence is TGTGCCAGCAGCGCAACACTAGCGCAGAATGAGCAGTTCTTC. Residues: CASSATLAQNEQFF.

V and J are TRBV3-1 and TRBJ2-7, with a possible D match to TRBD1 (6 bases). Germline CDR1 is LGHDT and CDR2 is YNNKEL (reference sequence). The CDR3 covers 14 residues. Trimming removed 4 bases at V and 0 bases at J, with 10 bases between. The CDR3 here is CASSLNRVSYEQYF. CDR3 sequence (DNA): TGTGCCAGCAGCCTCAACAGGGTCTCCTACGAGCAGTACTTC.

In this sample, this clonotype turned up a few times. The chain joins TRBV4-3 to TRBJ2-2, with 12 positions matching TRBD2. This CDR3 has 20 amino acids. Per the germline V gene, CDR1 is LGHNA and CDR2 is YSLEER. V lost 1 base and J lost 6; bases outside the gene matches: 15. CDR3 coding DNA: TGCGCCAGCAGCCAAGGCGGACTAGCGGGAATGCAAACCGGTCCCGGGGAGCTGTTTTTT. Protein: CASSQGGLAGMQTGPGELFF.